This is a list of T cell receptor beta chains from one sample in a study of graft-versus-host responses after intestinal transplantation. Here immunoSEQ multiplex PCR was the method, and the copy in TCRdb shows in-frame clones only, minus some. The repertoire holds 20,000 to 25,000 clones, with approximately 46% as singletons. The material sequenced was alloreactive CD4+ T cells from a mixed lymphocyte reaction culture, taken before intestinal transplant. All receptors come from a human patient who received an intestinal transplant. CDR3s include the opening cysteine and the closing phenylalanine or tryptophan. D genes are given only for firm matches. Expanded clones are given a class, and other clones once, few, many or no size at all.

length	J	size	D	V	DNA	CDR3
15	TRBJ1-3	.	.	TRBV10-3	TGTGCCATCAGGCCTGATAGACTCTCTGGAAACACCATATATTTT	CAIRPDRLSGNTIYF
15	TRBJ1-2	few	TRBD1	TRBV10-3	TGTGCCGGCACGGACTCGGACAGGGGTAGTTATGGCTACACCTTC	CAGTDSDRGSYGYTF
14	TRBJ2-7	.	TRBD1	TRBV28	TGTGCCAGCACTCAGGGGGCGACCCAGAACGAGCAGTACTTC	CASTQGATQNEQYF
14	TRBJ2-1	.	.	TRBV21-1	TGTGCCAGCAGACTTAGCGGGGGGAGGAATGAGCAGTTCTTC	CASRLSGGRNEQFF
13	TRBJ2-1	.	.	TRBV2	TGTGCCAGCAGTGCCTCCGGTTACAATGAGCAGTTCTTC	CASSASGYNEQFF
15	TRBJ2-5	few	.	TRBV7-2	TGTGCCAGCAGCCACAGCGTAGCGATGGAGGAGACCCAGTACTTC	CASSHSVAMEETQYF
14	TRBJ2-2	few	TRBD2	TRBV11-1	TGTGCCAGCAGCTTAACCCGGGGGGTCGGGGAGCTGTTTTTT	CASSLTRGVGELFF
12	TRBJ2-2	.	TRBD1	TRBV10-3	TGTGCCAGCACGACAGGGACCGGGGAGCTGTTTTTT	CASTTGTGELFF
11	TRBJ2-3	.	.	TRBV5-1	TGCGCCAGCAGCTCGACAGATACGCAGTATTTT	CASSSTDTQYF
16	TRBJ2-1	.	TRBD1	TRBV6-6	TGTGCCAGCGGCAAGGGGGACAGAAGCATACTGAATGAGCAGTTCTTC	CASGKGDRSILNEQFF
13	TRBJ1-2	.	.	TRBV6-6	TGTGCCAGCGGCCATCGGGTCCGGGATGGCTACACCTTC	CASGHRVRDGYTF
12	TRBJ2-1	.	.	TRBV10-3	TGTGCCATCAGTGAGGGGCTTGCTGAGCAGTTCTTC	CAISEGLAEQFF
14	TRBJ2-7	.	TRBD1	TRBV27	TGTGCCAGCAGTTTACGGGACAGGGGCCACGAGCAGTACTTC	CASSLRDRGHEQYF
14	TRBJ2-3	.	.	TRBV7-3	TGTGCCAGCAGCTTTGCGGGGGCCGATGATACGCAGTATTTT	CASSFAGADDTQYF
13	TRBJ1-1	.	.	TRBV18	TGTGCCAGCAGGGAGGTCCAGAACACTGAAGCTTTCTTT	CASREVQNTEAFF
14	TRBJ1-1	.	TRBD1	TRBV18	TGTGCCAGCTCACCGGACAGGGTTAACACTGAAGCTTTCTTT	CASSPDRVNTEAFF
14	TRBJ1-1	few	TRBD1	TRBV5-4	TGTGCCAGCAGCTACAGGGGGCTGAACACTGAAGCTTTCTTT	CASSYRGLNTEAFF
16	TRBJ2-1	.	.	TRBV7-2	TGTGCCAGCAGCTTAGCTACTAGCCCCGTCTACAATGAGCAGTTCTTC	CASSLATSPVYNEQFF
13	TRBJ1-2	.	.	TRBV6-1	TGTGCCAGCAGCGAAAATGGAGCATATGGCTACACCTTC	CASSENGAYGYTF
13	TRBJ1-1	.	.	TRBV5-1	TGCGCCAGCAGCGCAACAGTGAACACTGAAGCTTTCTTT	CASSATVNTEAFF
17	TRBJ2-2	.	TRBD2	TRBV7-6	TGTGCCAGCAGCCTGCTTAGCGGGGGGGCCGCCACCGGGGAGCTGTTTTTT	CASSLLSGGAATGELFF
15	TRBJ2-5	few	TRBD2	TRBV2	TGTGCCAGCAAGACTAGCGGGGCACTTCAAGAGACCCAGTACTTC	CASKTSGALQETQYF
15	TRBJ1-6	.	.	TRBV7-2	TGTGCCAGCAGCTTAGTTAGGGTTGGGGCTTCACCCCTCCACTTT	CASSLVRVGASPLHF
17	TRBJ2-7	few	.	TRBV12-5	TGTGCTAGTGGTTCGACCCCCCTTAACAGGGTTACCTACGAGCAGTACTTC	CASGSTPLNRVTYEQYF
12	TRBJ1-2	.	.	TRBV11-3	TGTGCCAGCAGCTTTAACGGTTATGGCTACACCTTC	CASSFNGYGYTF
13	TRBJ1-2	.	.	TRBV6-5	TGTGCCAGCAGACAGGGCGGTAACTATGGCTACACCTTC	CASRQGGNYGYTF
15	TRBJ1-1	.	.	TRBV18	TGTGCCAGCTCACCAACCCCGGACAGTACGACTGAAGCTTTCTTT	CASSPTPDSTTEAFF
14	TRBJ1-1	.	.	TRBV19	TGTGCCAGTAGTCCCCGACAGGACTACACTGAAGCTTTCTTT	CASSPRQDYTEAFF
12	TRBJ1-2	.	.	TRBV6-1	TGTGCCAGCAGTGAAACAAGCTATGGCTACACCTTC	CASSETSYGYTF
11	TRBJ2-2	.	.	TRBV12-2	TGTGCAAGTCGCATCTTCCGGGGGCTGTTTTTT	CASRIFRGLFF
15	TRBJ1-2	few	TRBD1	TRBV6-6	TGTGCCAGCAGTTACCCCCGACAGGGGGCTCAAGGCTACACCTTC	CASSYPRQGAQGYTF
15	TRBJ1-3	few	.	TRBV6-5	TGTGCCAGCAGTTCTGAGGGCGCTTCTGGAAACACCATATATTTT	CASSSEGASGNTIYF
14	TRBJ2-7	few	.	TRBV6-1	TGTGCCAGCAGTGTCAGACAGGCGCTCTACGAGCAGTACTTC	CASSVRQALYEQYF
13	TRBJ1-1	few	.	TRBV18	TGTGCCAGCTCAACCCTACAGTCCACTGAAGCTTTCTTT	CASSTLQSTEAFF
12	TRBJ1-5	.	.	TRBV7-9	TGTGCCAGCAGCTCCTTTAATCAGCCCCAGCATTTT	CASSSFNQPQHF
16	TRBJ1-5	.	.	TRBV15	TGTGCCACCAGCAGAGAAGTGAACAGACGCGATCAGCCCCAGCATTTT	CATSREVNRRDQPQHF
16	TRBJ1-4	.	TRBD1	TRBV6-6	TGTGCCAGCAGAGCACAGGGGCGGGCAACTAATGAAAAACTGTTTTTT	CASRAQGRATNEKLFF
14	TRBJ2-2	.	.	TRBV18	TGTGCCAGCTCGCGGACTCTGAACACCGGGGAGCTGTTTTTT	CASSRTLNTGELFF
15	TRBJ1-1	.	.	TRBV7-9	TGTGCCAGCAGCTTATTTGGACAGATGAACACTGAAGCTTTCTTT	CASSLFGQMNTEAFF
13	TRBJ2-2	.	.	TRBV10-1	TGCGCCAGCAGCCAACTAGCTTCCGGGGAGCTGTTTTTT	CASSQLASGELFF
14	TRBJ2-2	.	TRBD1	TRBV29-1	TGCAGCGTTGGTCAGGGGGCGGGAACCGGGGAGCTGTTTTTT	CSVGQGAGTGELFF
13	TRBJ1-2	few	TRBD1	TRBV18	TGTGCCAGTCGACAGGACAGGGCGGGTGGCTACACCTTC	CASRQDRAGGYTF
17	TRBJ2-3	once	TRBD2	TRBV4-2	TGTGCCAGCAGCCCTGCGGGGCGGGGGACTTTCACAGATACGCAGTATTTT	CASSPAGRGTFTDTQYF
17	TRBJ2-1	.	TRBD1	TRBV10-1	TGCGCCAGCAGTGAGCCCCTGGACAGGGACTTTTACAATGAGCAGTTCTTC	CASSEPLDRDFYNEQFF
14	TRBJ1-1	.	.	TRBV5-1	TGCGCCAGCAGCTTGATCGGGTCCGACACTGAAGCTTTCTTT	CASSLIGSDTEAFF